These 29 T cell receptor beta chains originate from one sample sequenced in a study of blood T cells in healthy people across ages. A sample-barcoded 5' primer and a J-beta primer mix were used in a second PCR of roughly 6 to 11 cycles. TCRdb used MiXCR to reprocess the 5' RACE reads, holding one entry per CDR3 protein. Among more than 650,000 distinct CDR3 sequences listed, 53% were seen once. The sample taken for sequencing was blood. These receptors originate from a man at least 80 years old in good health.

The chain uses TRBV29-1 and TRBJ2-1; a possible D gene is TRBD2 (6 bases). The V end was cut by 7 bases, the J end by 6 bases, with 22 bases between. This CDR3 has 15 residues. CDR1 and CDR2 from the germline V gene are SQVTM and ANQGSEA. The CDR3 protein is CSAGRGGGRGNEQFF. The CDR3 region has the DNA TGCAGCGCTGGACGGGGTGGCGGGCGGGGCAATGAGCAGTTCTTC.

The chain combines TRBV7-3 with TRBJ2-4; perhaps TRBD2 as D (5 bases). V was shortened by 0 bases and J by 1 base, with 22 bases between the two germline ends. CDR3 length: 20 amino acids. Germline V gives CDR1 SGHTA, CDR2 FQGTGA. The CDR3 is CASSLTYPLSGVGAKNIQYF. DNA for the CDR3: TGTGCCAGCAGCTTAACCTACCCTCTCTCCGGGGTTGGGGCCAAAAACATTCAGTACTTC.

This clonotype showed up just a few times. V usage is TRBV12-3 or TRBV12-4 and J usage is TRBJ2-5; D is possibly TRBD1 (7 bases). The CDR3 has 17 amino acids. The V and J ends lost 5 bases and 3 bases respectively, with 22 bases between them. CDR3 amino acids: CASSGRRQGMGKETQYF. The CDR3 DNA is TGTGCCAGCAGTGGGAGGAGACAGGGAATGGGTAAAGAGACCCAGTACTTC.

The chain recombines TRBV7-9 with TRBJ2-7; perhaps TRBD2 as D (6 bases). The CDR3 consists of 12 residues. Germline CDR1 reads SEHNR; CDR2 reads FQNEAQ (reference sequence). Trimming removed 10 bases at V and 3 bases at J, with 13 bases between. The CDR3, as DNA: TGTGCCACCCGGGAGAGTCACTACGAGCAGTACTTC. As protein: CATRESHYEQYF.

The chain is built from TRBV7-2 and TRBJ2-1; 9 nucleotides match TRBD1. V lost 5 bases and J lost 1; bases outside the gene matches: 12. CDR1 is SGHTA and CDR2 is FQGNSA in the germline V gene. The CDR3 is 18 amino acids. CDR3 in amino acids: CASSRRQGGDLSYNEQFF. In DNA, the CDR3 is TGTGCCAGCAGCCGACGACAGGGGGGCGACCTTTCCTACAATGAGCAGTTCTTC.

This clonotype has a handful of counts. The gene calls are TRBV20-1 and TRBJ1-2, with TRBD1 identical over 10 bases. CDR1 and CDR2 from the germline V gene are DFQATT and SNEGSKA (reference sequence). This CDR3 comprises 13 residues. The junction had 2 bases not matched to a gene; V was cut back by 0 bases and J by 7 bases. CDR3 nucleotides: TGCAGTGCTAGAGAGCGGACAGGGGGTGGCTACACCTTC. This codes for CSARERTGGGYTF.

The V gene is TRBV24-1, the J gene TRBJ1-2, with D possibly being TRBD1 (5 bases). From germline, CDR1 is KGHDR and CDR2 SFDVKD. The CDR3 has 15 amino acids. Trimming pared 4 bases from V and 3 bases from J, leaving 14 bases between. Here the CDR3 DNA reads TGTGCCACCAGTGACCCGCGGGACGGGGACTATGGCTACACCTTC. It is translated as CATSDPRDGDYGYTF.

The chain links TRBV5-1 to TRBJ2-1; the match to TRBD2 covers 7 bases. Trimming cost V 5 bases and J 10 bases; bases outside gene matches: 3. The CDR3 totals 11 residues. The germline V gene has CDR1 SGHRS and CDR2 YFSETQ. The CDR3 protein is CASRGDYEQFF. The DNA of the CDR3 is TGCGCCAGCAGGGGGGACTACGAGCAGTTCTTC.

This clonotype was observed a single time. This sequence joins TRBV7-2 and TRBJ2-5, with D perhaps given as TRBD1 or TRBD2 (6 bases each). Per the germline V gene, CDR1 is SGHTA and CDR2 is FQGNSA. CDR3 length equals 17 residues. Trimming pared 5 bases from V and 5 bases from J, leaving 24 bases between. The CDR3 reads CASSRGGGTAVLETQYF. DNA for the CDR3: TGTGCCAGCAGCCGAGGGGGAGGAACGGCGGTCCTCGAGACCCAGTACTTC.

This sequence joins TRBV20-1 and TRBJ1-2; 12 bases are shared with TRBD1. The V gene's germline CDR1 is DFQATT and CDR2 SNEGSKA (reference sequence). The CDR3 extends over 15 amino acids. V was clipped by 0 bases and J by 4 bases; unmatched bases: 3. Written as DNA, the CDR3 is TGCAGTGCTAGAGATGGGACAGGGGGCCTCTATGGCTACACCTTC. Protein: CSARDGTGGLYGYTF.

The chain is built from TRBV5-1 and TRBJ2-7; 9 positions agree with TRBD2. This CDR3 comprises 14 residues. V lost 0 bases, J lost 6 bases, and 4 bases stayed unmatched. Germline CDR1 and CDR2: SGHRS and YFSETQ. CDR3 nucleotides: TGCGCCAGCAGCTTGGGTCTAGCGGGAATCGAGCAGTACTTC. This sequence encodes CASSLGLAGIEQYF.

This clonotype has more than one count but fewer than ten. The chain carries TRBV25-1 and TRBJ2-7; 7 nucleotides align to TRBD1. This CDR3 comprises 12 residues. Germline V gene data show CDR1 as MGHDK and CDR2 as SYGVNS. Losses at the gene ends were 8 bases for V and 1 base for J; bases not matched to a gene: 2. This CDR3 reads CASGDRSYEQYF. CDR3 nucleotides: TGTGCCAGCGGGGACAGATCCTACGAGCAGTACTTC.

The chain has TRBV20-1 and TRBJ2-5; D unclear. This CDR3 is 14 amino acids long. V lost 6 bases and J lost 2, with 16 bases in between. CDR1 DFQATT and CDR2 SNEGSKA come from the germline V gene (reference sequence). CDR3 amino acids: CSAVAMVTQETQYF. DNA of the CDR3: TGCAGTGCCGTCGCCATGGTTACGCAAGAGACCCAGTACTTC.

Concerning this clonotype itself: A read error may explain this, as a much larger clone is one base away. The chain employs TRBV27 and TRBJ2-1; 8 bases are a match to TRBD1. The DNA end is more similar to TRBJ2-7, so the J call may be wrong. The CDR3 loop spans 17 amino acids. CDR1 and CDR2 from the germline V gene are MNHEY and SMNVEV (reference sequence). The CDR3 loop is CASNPPPRTGYVNEQYF. In DNA, the CDR3 is TGTGCCAGCAATCCACCCCCTCGGACAGGGTATGTCAACGAGCAGTACTTC.

The chain employs TRBV7-9 and TRBJ2-3, with D hard to call. CDR1 and CDR2 from the germline V gene are SEHNR and FQNEAQ (reference sequence). Trimming took 4 bases from V and 4 from J, leaving 12 bases between them. The CDR3 is 14 amino acids. This CDR3 is CASSYSGRADTQYF. The CDR3, as DNA: TGTGCCAGCAGCTACAGTGGCCGGGCAGATACGCAGTATTTT.

The rearrangement joins TRBV5-1 to TRBJ1-5; TRBD1 agrees at 7 bases. Germline CDR1 and CDR2: SGHRS and YFSETQ. V gave up 4 bases and J gave up 4 bases; unmatched junction bases: 8. The CDR3 length is 15 residues. The CDR3 loop is CASSRAGGPNQPQHF. DNA of the CDR3: TGCGCCAGCAGCCGCGCAGGGGGGCCAAATCAGCCCCAGCATTTT.

This clonotype came up a few times. The chain couples TRBV12-3 or TRBV12-4 to TRBJ2-7, with D perhaps TRBD1 (6 bases). Trimming shortened V by 6 bases and J by 7 bases, and 22 bases separated the two germline ends. This CDR3 has 15 residues. The CDR3 DNA sequence: TGTGCCAGCAGGATACAGGGCGTCCCTGCCTTGGAGCAGTACTTC. Its protein is CASRIQGVPALEQYF.

The chain carries TRBV28 and TRBJ2-3; 7 bases are shared with TRBD2. Germline trimming cut 5 bases from V and 14 bases from J; bases unmatched to any gene: 13. CDR1 MDHEN and CDR2 SYDVKM come from the germline V gene. The CDR3 sequence is 13 residues long. CDR3 bases: TGTGCCAGCAGTCCCACGACTAGCAGATACGCGTATTTT. This translates into CASSPTTSRYAYF.

The rearrangement joins TRBV5-1 to TRBJ2-1; TRBD2 matches at 10 bases. V lost 3 bases and J lost 3; bases outside the gene matches: 6. The CDR3 covers 16 residues. Germline V gene data show CDR1 as SGHRS and CDR2 as YFSETQ. The CDR3 DNA is TGCGCCAGCAGCTCATCCGGGACTAGCGACTACAATGAGCAGTTCTTC. This sequence encodes CASSSSGTSDYNEQFF. The full variable domain, its missing parts supplied by reference TRBV5-1 and TRBJ2-1, is KAGVTQTPRYLIKTRGQQVTLSCSPISGHRSVSWYQQTPGQGLQFLFEYFSETQRNKGNFPGRFSGRQFSNSRSEMNVSTLELGDSALYLCASSSSGTSDYNEQFFGPGTRLTVL.

In this sample, this clonotype turned up a few times. The chain carries TRBV20-1 and TRBJ1-2; D remains ambiguous. The CDR3 spans 14 residues. The V end was cut by 0 bases, the J end by 5 bases, with 13 bases between. Germline V gene data show CDR1 as DFQATT and CDR2 as SNEGSKA (reference sequence). CDR3 amino acids: CSARDQKLGYGYTF. CDR3 DNA sequence: TGCAGTGCTAGAGACCAAAAGTTGGGTTATGGCTACACCTTC.

V is TRBV19 and J is TRBJ1-2; D remains ambiguous. Germline V gene data show CDR1 as LNHDA and CDR2 as SQIVND (reference sequence). With 2 bases removed from V and 4 bases from J, the gap between germline ends came to 8 bases. The CDR3 loop spans 13 amino acids. CDR3 in DNA: TGTGCCAGTAGTATAAAGGACCTCTATGGCTACACCTTC. Translation: CASSIKDLYGYTF.

The chain joins TRBV29-1 to TRBJ2-1; D unclear. Germline assignment: CDR1 SQVTM and CDR2 ANQGSEA. This CDR3 spans 8 amino acids. V lost 8 bases and J lost 7, with 3 bases in between. The CDR3 nucleotides read TGCAGCCGGAATGAGCAGTTCTTC. This sequence encodes CSRNEQFF.

The genes are TRBV29-1 and TRBJ1-4, with TRBD1 identical over 7 bases. The CDR3 sequence is 15 residues long. CDR1 is SQVTM, CDR2 ANQGSEA, per germline. V trimming: 4 bases; J trimming: 0 bases; junction bases outside the gene matches: 5. CDR3 in amino acids: CSVAGTDTTNEKLFF. DNA of the CDR3: TGCAGCGTTGCCGGGACAGATACAACTAATGAAAAACTGTTTTTT.

Concerning this clonotype: It may be a read error: a sequence one base away is much more abundant. The rearrangement links TRBV29-1 to TRBJ2-4; D may be TRBD1 or TRBD2 (7 bases each). TRBJ2-7 matches the DNA end more closely, so the J call is doubtful. This CDR3 comprises 13 residues. Germline loops: CDR1 SQVTM, CDR2 ANQGSEA. CDR3 bases: TGCAGCGTTCTACAGGGAGGGGGCGACGAGCAGTACTTC. Its translation is CSVLQGGGDEQYF.

This clonotype was detected only a few times. The rearrangement joins TRBV7-2 to TRBJ2-6, with unresolved D. The germline V gene encodes CDR1 SGHTA and CDR2 FQGNSA. CDR3 length equals 16 residues. V lost 2 bases to trimming and J lost 0 bases, with 8 bases between them. Here the CDR3 reads CASSLNRFSGANVLTF. In DNA form, the CDR3 reads TGTGCCAGCAGCTTAAATCGGTTCTCTGGGGCCAACGTCCTGACTTTC. Full variable domain (outside the CDR3, taken from reference TRBV7-2 and TRBJ2-6): GAGVSQSPSNKVTEKGKDVELRCDPISGHTALYWYRQSLGQGLEFLIYFQGNSAPDKSGLPSDRFSAERTGGSVSTLTIQRTQQEDSAVYLCASSLNRFSGANVLTFGAGSRLTVL.

The rearrangement uses TRBV6-1 and TRBJ2-1; D not resolved. V was clipped by 4 bases and J by 15 bases, with 16 bases between them. The germline V gene encodes CDR1 MNHNS and CDR2 SASEGT. This CDR3 is 12 amino acids long. The CDR3 protein is CASSGTDRVPFF. The CDR3 DNA reads as TGTGCCAGCAGTGGCACGGATAGGGTGCCGTTCTTC.

The rearrangement links TRBV29-1 to TRBJ2-7, with D possibly TRBD1 on 5 matching bases. This CDR3 spans 11 amino acids. V lost 2 bases, J lost 7 bases, and 9 bases lay in between. Germline V gene sequence: CDR1 SQVTM, CDR2 ANQGSEA. In nucleotides, the CDR3 is TGCAGCGTTGAAAGGGCAGGGGAGCAGTACTTC. Translation: CSVERAGEQYF.

The J gene is TRBJ2-1, the V gene TRBV5-1, with 9 bases fitting TRBD2. V shed 0 bases, J shed 7 bases, and the junction held 8 bases outside the gene matches. Germline V lookup: CDR1 SGHRS, CDR2 YFSETQ. CDR3 size: 16 residues. The CDR3 nucleotides read TGCGCCAGCAGCTTGGGGGGTAGCGGGAGAAAGAATGAGCAGTTCTTC. This translates into CASSLGGSGRKNEQFF.

V gene TRBV28 combines with J gene TRBJ2-7, with D tentatively TRBD1 (6 bases). Germline CDR1 reads MDHEN; CDR2 reads SYDVKM. The CDR3 runs to 17 residues. Between the trimmed V and J ends, which lost 5 bases and 3 bases, there was a span of 23 bases. The CDR3 region has the DNA TGTGCCAGCAGTCTTGCCCTAGGGGACAAGGGTCGCTACGAGCAGTACTTC. Residues: CASSLALGDKGRYEQYF.